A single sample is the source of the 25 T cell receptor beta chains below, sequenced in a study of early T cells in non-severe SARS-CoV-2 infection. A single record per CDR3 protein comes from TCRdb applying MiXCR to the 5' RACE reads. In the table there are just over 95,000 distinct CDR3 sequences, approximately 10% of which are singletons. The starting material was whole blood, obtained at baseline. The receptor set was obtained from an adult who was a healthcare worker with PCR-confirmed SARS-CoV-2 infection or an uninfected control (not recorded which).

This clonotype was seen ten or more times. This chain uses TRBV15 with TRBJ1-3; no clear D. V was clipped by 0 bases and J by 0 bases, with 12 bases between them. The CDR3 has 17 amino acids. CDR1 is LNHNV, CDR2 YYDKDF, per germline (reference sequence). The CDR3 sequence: CATSRDQRYHSGNTIYF. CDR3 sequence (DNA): TGTGCCACCAGCAGAGATCAGCGGTACCACTCTGGAAACACCATATATTTT.

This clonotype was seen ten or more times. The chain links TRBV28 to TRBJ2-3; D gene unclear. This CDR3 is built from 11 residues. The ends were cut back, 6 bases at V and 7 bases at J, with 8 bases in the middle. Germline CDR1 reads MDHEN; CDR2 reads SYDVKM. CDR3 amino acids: CASSLRHTQYF. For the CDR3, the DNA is TGTGCCAGCAGCCTACGCCATACGCAGTATTTT.

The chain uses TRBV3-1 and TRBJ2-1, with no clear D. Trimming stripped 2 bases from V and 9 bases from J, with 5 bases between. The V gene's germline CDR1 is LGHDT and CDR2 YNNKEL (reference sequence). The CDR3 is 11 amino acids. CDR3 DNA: TGTGCCAGCAGCCAAAGGAGTGAGCAGTTCTTC. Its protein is CASSQRSEQFF.

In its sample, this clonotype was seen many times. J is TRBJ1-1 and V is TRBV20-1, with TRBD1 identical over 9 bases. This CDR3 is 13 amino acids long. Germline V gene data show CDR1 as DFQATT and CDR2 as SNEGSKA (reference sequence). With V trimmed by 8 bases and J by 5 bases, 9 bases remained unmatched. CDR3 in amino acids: CSPKQGAKTEAFF. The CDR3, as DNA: TGCAGTCCTAAACAGGGGGCGAAGACTGAAGCTTTCTTT.

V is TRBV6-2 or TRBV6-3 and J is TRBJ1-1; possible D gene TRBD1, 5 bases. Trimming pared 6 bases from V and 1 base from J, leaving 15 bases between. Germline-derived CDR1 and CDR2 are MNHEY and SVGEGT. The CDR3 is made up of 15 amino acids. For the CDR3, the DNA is TGTGCCAGCAGCCCAGCGGGGCGCAGGAACACTGAAGCTTTCTTT. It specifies CASSPAGRRNTEAFF.

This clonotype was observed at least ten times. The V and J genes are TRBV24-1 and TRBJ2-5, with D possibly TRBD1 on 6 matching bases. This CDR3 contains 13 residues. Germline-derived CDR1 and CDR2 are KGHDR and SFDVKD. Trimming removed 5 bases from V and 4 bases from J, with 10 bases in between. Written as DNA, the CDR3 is TGTGCCACCAGTGTGGGGGCCGGAGAGACCCAGTACTTC. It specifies CATSVGAGETQYF.

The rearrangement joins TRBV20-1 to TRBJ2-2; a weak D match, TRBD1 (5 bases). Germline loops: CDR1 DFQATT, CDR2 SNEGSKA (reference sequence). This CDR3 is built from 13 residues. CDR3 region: CSAGFRNTGELFF. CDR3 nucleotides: TGCAGCGCAGGGTTTAGGAACACCGGGGAGCTGTTTTTT.

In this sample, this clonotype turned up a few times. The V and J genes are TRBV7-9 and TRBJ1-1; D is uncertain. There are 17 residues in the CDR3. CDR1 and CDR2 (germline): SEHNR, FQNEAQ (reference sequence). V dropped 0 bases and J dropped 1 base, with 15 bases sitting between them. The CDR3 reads CASSLAGLAVWNTEAFF. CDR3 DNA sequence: TGTGCCAGCAGCTTAGCGGGGTTGGCAGTATGGAACACTGAAGCTTTCTTT.

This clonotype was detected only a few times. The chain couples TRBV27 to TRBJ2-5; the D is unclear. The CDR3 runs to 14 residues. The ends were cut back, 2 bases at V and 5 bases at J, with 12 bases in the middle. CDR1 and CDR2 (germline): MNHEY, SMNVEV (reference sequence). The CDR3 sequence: CASSLGRFGETQYF. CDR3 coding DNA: TGTGCCAGCAGTTTAGGACGGTTTGGGGAGACCCAGTACTTC.

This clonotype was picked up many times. The CDR3, as DNA: TGTGCCAGCTCACCCCAGAGTACCGATGGCTACACCTTC. Protein: CASSPQSTDGYTF. V usage is TRBV18 and J usage is TRBJ1-2; no clear D gene. The CDR3 consists of 13 residues. Trimming cost V 3 bases and J 6 bases, with 11 bases left between them. Germline CDR1 KGHSH, CDR2 LQKENI.

The CDR3 region has the DNA TGCAGTGCTAGAGTTCCTGAGGAGAATGGCTACACCTTC. It codes for CSARVPEENGYTF. The V gene is TRBV20-1, the J gene TRBJ1-2, with D hard to call. CDR1 is DFQATT, CDR2 SNEGSKA, per germline (reference sequence). The CDR3 is made up of 13 amino acids. The V and J ends lost 1 base and 6 bases respectively, with 12 bases between them.

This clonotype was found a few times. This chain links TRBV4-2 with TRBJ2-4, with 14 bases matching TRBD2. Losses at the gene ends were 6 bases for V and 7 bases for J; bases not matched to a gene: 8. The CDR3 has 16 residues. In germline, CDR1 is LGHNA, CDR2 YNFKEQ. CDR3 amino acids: CASRGPGLAGANIQYF. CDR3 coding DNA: TGTGCCAGCAGGGGGCCGGGACTAGCGGGGGCTAACATTCAGTACTTC.

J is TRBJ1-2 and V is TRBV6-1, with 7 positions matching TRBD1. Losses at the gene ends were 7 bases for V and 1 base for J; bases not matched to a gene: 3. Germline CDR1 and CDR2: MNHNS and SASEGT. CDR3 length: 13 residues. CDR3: CASTQGGNYGYTF. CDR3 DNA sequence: TGTGCCAGCACCCAGGGGGGTAACTATGGCTACACCTTC.

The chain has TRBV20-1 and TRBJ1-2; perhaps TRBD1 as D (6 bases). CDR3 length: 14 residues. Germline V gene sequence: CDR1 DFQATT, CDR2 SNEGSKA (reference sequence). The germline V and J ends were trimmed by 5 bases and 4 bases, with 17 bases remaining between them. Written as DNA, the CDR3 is TGCAGTGCTCCATCTCGGGGGGGCCTCTATGGCTACACCTTC. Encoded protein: CSAPSRGGLYGYTF.

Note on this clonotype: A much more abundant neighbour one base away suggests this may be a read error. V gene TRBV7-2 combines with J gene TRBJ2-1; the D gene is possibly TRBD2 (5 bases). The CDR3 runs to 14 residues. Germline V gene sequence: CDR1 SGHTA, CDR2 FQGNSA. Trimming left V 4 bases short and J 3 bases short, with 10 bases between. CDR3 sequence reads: CASSSSIIYNEQFF. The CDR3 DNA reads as TGTGCCAGCAGCTCTAGCATCATCTACAATGAGCAGTTCTTC. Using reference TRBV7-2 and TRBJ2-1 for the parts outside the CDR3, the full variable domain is GAGVSQSPSNKVTEKGKDVELRCDPISGHTALYWYRQSLGQGLEFLIYFQGNSAPDKSGLPSDRFSAERTGGSVSTLTIQRTQQEDSAVYLCASSSSIIYNEQFFGPGTRLTVL.

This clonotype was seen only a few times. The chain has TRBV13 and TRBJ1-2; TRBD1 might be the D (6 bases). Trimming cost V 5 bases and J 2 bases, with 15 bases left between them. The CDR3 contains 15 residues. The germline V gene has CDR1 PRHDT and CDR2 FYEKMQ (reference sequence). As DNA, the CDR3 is TGTGCCAGCAGCCCACAACTGGACAGAAACTATGGCTACACCTTC. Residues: CASSPQLDRNYGYTF.

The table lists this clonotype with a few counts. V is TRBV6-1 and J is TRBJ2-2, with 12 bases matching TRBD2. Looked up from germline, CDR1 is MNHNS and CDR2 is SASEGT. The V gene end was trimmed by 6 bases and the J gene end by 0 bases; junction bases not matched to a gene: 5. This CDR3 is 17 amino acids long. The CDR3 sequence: CASRASGGATNTGELFF. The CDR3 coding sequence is TGTGCCAGCAGGGCTAGCGGGGGGGCTACGAACACCGGGGAGCTGTTTTTT.

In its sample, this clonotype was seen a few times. The chain's CDR3 is CASSRQSDADTQYF. Written as DNA, the CDR3 is TGTGCCAGCAGTCGACAGAGTGACGCAGATACGCAGTATTTT. This sequence joins TRBV3-1 and TRBJ2-3, with D perhaps matching TRBD1 (5 bases). Deletions cut 6 bases from V and 4 bases from J, with 14 bases between. Germline V gene data show CDR1 as LGHDT and CDR2 as YNNKEL (reference sequence). The CDR3 is 14 residues long.

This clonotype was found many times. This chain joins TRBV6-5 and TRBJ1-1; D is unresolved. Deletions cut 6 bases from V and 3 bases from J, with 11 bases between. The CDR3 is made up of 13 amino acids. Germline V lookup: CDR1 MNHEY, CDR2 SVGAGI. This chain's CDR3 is CASRAGPHTEAFF. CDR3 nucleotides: TGTGCCAGCAGAGCCGGGCCCCACACTGAAGCTTTCTTT.

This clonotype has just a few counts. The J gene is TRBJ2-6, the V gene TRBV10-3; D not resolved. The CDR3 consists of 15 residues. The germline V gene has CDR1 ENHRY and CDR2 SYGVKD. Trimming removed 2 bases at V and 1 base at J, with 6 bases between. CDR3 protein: CAISEPTSGANVLTF. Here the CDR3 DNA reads TGTGCCATCAGTGAGCCAACGTCTGGGGCCAACGTCCTGACTTTC.

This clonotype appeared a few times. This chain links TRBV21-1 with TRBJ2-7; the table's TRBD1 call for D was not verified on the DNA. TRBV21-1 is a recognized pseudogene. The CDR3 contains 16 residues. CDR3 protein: CASSKPPAGSSYEQYF. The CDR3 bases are TGTGCCAGCAGCAAACCCCCGGCAGGGAGCTCCTACGAGCAGTACTTC.

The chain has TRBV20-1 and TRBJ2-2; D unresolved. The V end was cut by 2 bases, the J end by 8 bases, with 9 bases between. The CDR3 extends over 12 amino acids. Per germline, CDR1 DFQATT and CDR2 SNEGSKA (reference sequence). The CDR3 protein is CSARSFRGELFF. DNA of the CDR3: TGCAGTGCTAGATCTTTCAGAGGGGAGCTGTTTTTT.

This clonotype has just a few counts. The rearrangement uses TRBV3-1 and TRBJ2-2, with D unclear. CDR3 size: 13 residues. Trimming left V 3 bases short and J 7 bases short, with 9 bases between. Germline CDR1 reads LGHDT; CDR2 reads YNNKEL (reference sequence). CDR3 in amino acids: CASSQTLFGELFF. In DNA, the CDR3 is TGTGCCAGCAGCCAGACCCTTTTCGGGGAGCTGTTTTTT.

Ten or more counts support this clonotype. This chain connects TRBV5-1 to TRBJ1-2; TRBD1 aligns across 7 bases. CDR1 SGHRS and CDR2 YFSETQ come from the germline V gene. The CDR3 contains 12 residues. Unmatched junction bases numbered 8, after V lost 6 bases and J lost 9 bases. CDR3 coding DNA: TGCGCCAGCAAGGGGGCTCGAATGAGCTACACCTTC. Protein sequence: CASKGARMSYTF.

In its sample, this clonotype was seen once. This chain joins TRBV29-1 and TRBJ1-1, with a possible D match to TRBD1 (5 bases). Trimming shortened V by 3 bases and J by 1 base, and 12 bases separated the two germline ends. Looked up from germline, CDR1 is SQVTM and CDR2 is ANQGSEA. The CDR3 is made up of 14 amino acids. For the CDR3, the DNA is TGCAGCGTTGATACGCGGGGCACGAACACTGAAGCTTTCTTT. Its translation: CSVDTRGTNTEAFF.